This section outlines one T cell receptor (beta chain) sequence together with its context. Its target is unknown. This record comes from a study of neoadjuvant nivolumab and ipilimumab in lung cancer. Data came from immunoSEQ multiplex PCR; TCRdb stores just in-frame clones and leaves some out. This table holds roughly 28,000 clones, 83% found once. General observations from the study: Pretherapy blood TCR richness correlated positively with resected tumor richness. Resected tumors had greater TCR richness and clonality than uninvolved lung. Only a single major-pathologic-response sample was available for clonality analysis. Only a small number of samples underwent TCR sequencing.

Germline V CDR1 and CDR2: SGDLS, YYNGEE. J gave up 3 bases and V 6 bases, and 4 bases lay outside the gene matches. CDR3 length: 14 amino acids. V gene TRBV9 combines with J gene TRBJ2-2; TRBD2 matches 8 bases. The origin of this receptor is an adult with non-small cell lung cancer. The sample in question was tumor tissue, obtained after neoadjuvant nivolumab, alone or with ipilimumab, at or shortly before surgery. In DNA, the CDR3 is TGTGCCAGCACGGGCGGGGGGTACACCGGGGAGCTGTTTTTT. Protein sequence: CASTGGGYTGELFF.